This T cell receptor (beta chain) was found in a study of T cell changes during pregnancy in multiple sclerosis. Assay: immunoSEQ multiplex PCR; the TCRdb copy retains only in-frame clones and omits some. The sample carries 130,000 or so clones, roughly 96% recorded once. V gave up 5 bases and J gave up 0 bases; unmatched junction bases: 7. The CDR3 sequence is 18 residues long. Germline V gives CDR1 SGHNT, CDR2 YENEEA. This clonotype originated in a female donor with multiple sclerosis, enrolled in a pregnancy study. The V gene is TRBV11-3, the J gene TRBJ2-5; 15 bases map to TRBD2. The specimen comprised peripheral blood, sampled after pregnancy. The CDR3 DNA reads TGTGCCAGCAGCCCCGGGACTAGCGGGAGGCGGTACCAAGAGACCCAGTACTTC. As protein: CASSPGTSGRRYQETQYF.